This entry lists 3 T cell receptor beta chains sequenced from one sample in a study of OX40 agonist ivuxolimab in advanced cancers. Produced via immunoSEQ multiplex PCR; TCRdb's table is partial and in-frame only. The sample has fewer than 85,000 clones, 92% seen once. The sequences come from CD4+ or CD8+ T cells sorted from blood, collected in a trial of the OX40 agonist ivuxolimab. The origin of the receptors is an adult with an advanced solid tumor such as melanoma, head and neck, liver or kidney cancer.

The chain employs TRBV9 and TRBJ2-7, with 7 bases aligning to TRBD2. The J segment lost 0 bases and the V segment lost 0 bases, leaving 3 bases of the junction unmatched. The length of the CDR3 is 15 residues. Looked up from germline, CDR1 is SGDLS and CDR2 is YYNGEE. The CDR3 nucleotides read TGTGCCAGCAGCGTAGGGGGGGGAGACTCCTACGAGCAGTACTTC. Protein: CASSVGGGDSYEQYF.

The chain employs TRBV9 and TRBJ2-7, with D perhaps TRBD2 (6 bases). CDR3 length: 14 residues. The V end was cut by 3 bases, the J end by 6 bases, with 16 bases between. Germline lookup yields CDR1 SGDLS and CDR2 YYNGEE. In DNA, the CDR3 is TGTGCCAGCAGCGCCGGGGGAGTGATAGGCGAGCAGTACTTC. Its protein product is CASSAGGVIGEQYF.

The rearrangement uses TRBV7-9 and TRBJ1-1; no reliable D call. Per the germline V gene, CDR1 is SEHNR and CDR2 is FQNEAQ (reference sequence). The V end was cut by 4 bases, the J end by 6 bases, with 15 bases between. The CDR3 length is 14 residues. CDR3 residues: CASSSDPVKPEAFF. The DNA for the CDR3 is TGTGCCAGCAGCTCAGACCCTGTCAAGCCTGAAGCTTTCTTT.